A selection of T cell receptor beta chains follows, all from one sample in a study of blood T cells in healthy people across ages. TCRdb reprocessed the 5' RACE reads via MiXCR and lists one record per CDR3 protein. This sample has 1.5 million to 2 million distinct CDR3 sequences, with 49% found just once. The sample was blood. Source of these receptors: a woman aged 35 to 49 in good health. Both conserved end residues are part of each CDR3. A D gene is named only where the DNA matches it firmly. Part of the rows lack a size; the others show once, few, many or a class for expanded clones.

.,TRBJ1-5,.,TRBV3-1,CASSRNRNQPQHF,TGTGCCAGCAGCCGTAACAGGAATCAGCCCCAGCATTTT
.,TRBJ2-3,TRBD2,TRBV9,CASSGGGAKDTQYF,TGTGCCAGCAGCGGCGGGGGGGCCAAAGATACGCAGTATTTT
.,TRBJ1-6,TRBD1,TRBV11-2,CATFSVTGDGSPLHF,TGTGCCACCTTTTCCGTGACAGGGGACGGTTCACCCCTCCACTTT
few,TRBJ2-1,.,TRBV20-1,CSARSEQFF,TGCAGTGCTAGATCCGAGCAGTTCTTC
many,TRBJ2-3,.,TRBV11-1,CASSSDFTDTQYF,TGTGCCAGCAGCTCGGACTTCACAGATACGCAGTATTTT
.,TRBJ2-6,TRBD1,TRBV3-1,CASSRGDRRTGANVLTF,TGTGCCAGCAGCAGAGGGGACAGACGGACTGGGGCCAACGTCCTGACTTTC
.,TRBJ2-5,TRBD2,TRBV24-1,CATSDPRSSGLQETQYF,TGTGCCACCAGTGATCCCAGGTCTAGCGGGCTCCAAGAGACCCAGTACTTC
.,TRBJ1-6,TRBD1,TRBV20-1,CSAGSRDSPVRNSLLHF,TGCAGTGCTGGGAGCCGGGACAGCCCAGTTAGGAATTCACTCCTCCACTTT
few,TRBJ2-3,.,TRBV7-2,CASSLDHLDTQYF,TGTGCCAGCAGCTTAGACCACCTAGATACGCAGTATTTT
.,TRBJ1-2,TRBD1,TRBV28,CASRRTGTGGVGYTF,TGTGCCAGCAGACGTACCGGGACAGGGGGAGTTGGCTACACCTTC
few,TRBJ1-2,TRBD1,TRBV20-1,CSARWDRGGRFYYGYTF,TGCAGTGCTAGATGGGACAGGGGGGGGCGATTTTACTATGGCTACACCTTC
few,TRBJ2-3,.,TRBV7-6,CASRPSNRETSTDTQYF,TGTGCCAGCAGACCAAGCAACAGGGAGACGAGCACAGATACGCAGTATTTT
few,TRBJ2-5,TRBD2,TRBV7-9,CASSLPSGETQYF,TGTGCCAGCAGCTTACCTAGCGGAGAGACCCAGTACTTC
.,TRBJ2-2,.,TRBV12-3/TRBV12-4,CASSFADTGELFF,TGTGCCAGCAGTTTCGCGGACACCGGGGAGCTGTTTTTT
.,TRBJ2-1,TRBD2,TRBV6-5,CASGLRGTYNEKFF,TGTGCCAGCGGGTTGCGGGGGACCTACAATGAGAAGTTCTTC
few,TRBJ2-7,.,TRBV29-1,CSVKASNLYEQYF,TGCAGCGTAAAGGCGAGCAACCTCTACGAGCAGTACTTC
.,TRBJ2-4,.,TRBV4-3,CASSQEFGVVRNIQYF,TGCGCCAGCAGCCAAGAATTCGGCGTAGTAAGAAACATTCAGTACTTC
.,TRBJ2-1,TRBD2,TRBV20-1,CSAQDAGTRHNEQFF,TGCAGTGCTCAAGATGCCGGGACTAGGCACAATGAGCAGTTCTTC
.,TRBJ2-6,.,TRBV20-1,CSPASSGANVLTF,TGCAGTCCAGCATCATCTGGGGCCAACGTCCTGACTTTC
.,TRBJ2-3,TRBD1,TRBV6-5,CASATGSTDTQYF,TGTGCCAGCGCGACAGGGAGCACAGATACGCAGTATTTT
.,TRBJ2-7,.,TRBV4-3,CASSQDPAAGQYF,TGCGCCAGCAGCCAAGATCCGGCGGCCGGGCAGTACTTC
.,TRBJ1-1,.,TRBV29-1,CSVEEARANTEAFF,TGCAGCGTTGAAGAGGCCAGGGCGAACACTGAAGCTTTCTTT
.,TRBJ2-7,TRBD2,TRBV4-1,CASSQSGTSGGASYNEQYF,TGCGCCAGCAGCCAGTCCGGGACTAGCGGGGGCGCCTCCTACAATGAGCAGTACTTC
.,TRBJ2-6,.,TRBV7-3,CASRPDAFGANVLTF,TGTGCCAGCAGACCCGATGCGTTCGGAGCCAACGTCCTGACTTTC
few,TRBJ2-1,TRBD2,TRBV7-3,CASSLTGVAGLAGGDNEQFF,TGTGCCAGCAGCTTAACTGGGGTGGCGGGACTAGCGGGCGGGGACAATGAGCAGTTCTTC
few,TRBJ2-1,TRBD2,TRBV20-1,CSARDGGTSGGAIYNEQFF,TGCAGTGCTAGAGATGGTGGGACTAGCGGGGGGGCCATCTACAATGAGCAGTTCTTC
few,TRBJ2-6,.,TRBV20-1,CSAPDSSGANVLTF,TGCAGTGCCCCGGACAGCTCTGGGGCCAACGTCCTGACTTTC
.,TRBJ2-1,.,TRBV7-3,CASSSRRTPGEWHEQFF,TGTGCCAGCAGTTCCCGCCGGACTCCGGGGGAATGGCATGAGCAGTTCTTC
once,TRBJ1-2,.,TRBV25-1,CASNTRPGRRGCGYTF,TGTGCCAGCAACACCCGACCCGGGAGAAGGGGTTGTGGCTACACCTTC
.,TRBJ2-1,.,TRBV11-1,CASSLPGLGIYNEQFF,TGTGCCAGCAGCTTACCGGGACTGGGAATCTACAATGAGCAGTTCTTC
.,TRBJ1-4,TRBD1,TRBV4-1,CASTYRQGWGEKLFF,TGCGCCAGCACCTACAGACAGGGCTGGGGTGAAAAACTGTTTTTT
.,TRBJ2-3,.,TRBV10-2,CASSNGPTSTDTQYF,TGCGCCAGCAGTAACGGGCCTACTAGCACAGATACGCAGTATTTT
.,TRBJ2-7,.,TRBV12-3/TRBV12-4,CTSSLVVTGEQYF,TGTACCAGCAGTTTGGTGGTGACGGGCGAGCAGTACTTC
.,TRBJ2-7,TRBD1,TRBV9,CASSVRDRGAHEQYF,TGTGCCAGCAGCGTCCGAGACAGGGGGGCCCACGAGCAGTACTTC
.,TRBJ2-6,TRBD1,TRBV20-1,CSARTQGAVSGANVLTF,TGCAGTGCTAGGACTCAGGGGGCGGTCTCTGGGGCCAACGTCCTGACTTTC
.,TRBJ2-7,.,TRBV6-2/TRBV6-3,CASSFPTGSSYEQYF,TGTGCCAGCAGTTTCCCGACGGGGAGCTCCTACGAGCAGTACTTC
few,TRBJ1-2,TRBD1,TRBV4-3,CASSSIPGQGYGYTF,TGCGCCAGCAGCTCCATTCCGGGACAGGGTTATGGCTACACCTTC
many,TRBJ2-3,.,TRBV7-2,CASSVSEDTQYF,TGTGCCAGCAGCGTATCAGAAGATACGCAGTATTTT
.,TRBJ2-1,TRBD1,TRBV12-3/TRBV12-4,CASILTGGPDNEQFF,TGTGCCAGCATACTGACAGGGGGTCCCGACAATGAGCAGTTCTTC
.,TRBJ2-1,.,TRBV29-1,CSVDRGANEQFF,TGCAGCGTTGATAGGGGGGCGAATGAGCAGTTCTTC
few,TRBJ1-5,.,TRBV11-2,CASSLVTGRHQPQHF,TGTGCCAGCAGCTTAGTGACAGGCAGGCATCAGCCCCAGCATTTT
.,TRBJ2-3,.,TRBV27,CASSLLTAFSTDTQYF,TGTGCCAGCAGTTTATTGACAGCCTTTAGCACAGATACGCAGTATTTT
few,TRBJ2-5,TRBD2,TRBV5-6,CASSLGAGSVRETQYF,TGTGCCAGCAGCTTGGGAGCGGGATCAGTCAGGGAGACCCAGTACTTC
once,TRBJ2-5,.,TRBV10-2,CASSEMRSRETQYF,TGCGCCAGCAGTGAGATGAGATCACGGGAGACCCAGTACTTC
few,TRBJ2-1,.,TRBV5-1,CASSPHRDQQQFF,TGCGCCAGCAGCCCCCACCGGGATCAACAGCAGTTCTTC
.,TRBJ2-1,.,TRBV7-8,CASSLAAGHREQFF,TGTGCCAGCAGCTTAGCGGCGGGGCACCGTGAGCAGTTCTTC
few,TRBJ2-7,.,TRBV5-1,CASSLGGQRSYEQYF,TGCGCCAGCAGCTTGGGGGGTCAACGCTCCTACGAGCAGTACTTC
many,TRBJ1-6,.,TRBV7-2,CASSLGRNSPLHF,TGTGCCAGCAGCCTAGGGAGAAATTCACCCCTCCACTTT
few,TRBJ2-7,.,TRBV7-2,CASSRVGPYEQYF,TGTGCCAGCAGCCGGGTCGGACCCTACGAGCAGTACTTC
.,TRBJ2-7,.,TRBV20-1,CSASLLTADYEQYF,TGCAGTGCTAGCCTTCTGACAGCAGACTACGAGCAGTACTTC
.,TRBJ1-2,.,TRBV5-6,CASSLRTSGNYGYTF,TGTGCCAGCAGCCTAAGGACGTCGGGCAACTATGGCTACACCTTC
few,TRBJ2-5,.,TRBV12-3/TRBV12-4,CASSTDITGKQYF,TGTGCCAGCAGTACCGATATAACAGGAAAGCAGTACTTC
.,TRBJ2-5,TRBD1,TRBV28,CASSERTGEETQYF,TGTGCCAGCAGTGAACGGACAGGGGAAGAGACCCAGTACTTC
few,TRBJ2-1,.,TRBV11-2,CASSLERLDHNEQFF,TGTGCCAGCAGCTTAGAGCGACTAGACCACAATGAGCAGTTCTTC
.,TRBJ2-7,.,TRBV12-3/TRBV12-4,CASRTDTGSGQYF,TGTGCCAGCAGGACTGACACAGGGAGCGGGCAGTACTTC